This T cell receptor beta chain was documented in a study of blood T cell repertoires in COVID-19. Looking at the study overall: Acute-phase and convalescent COVID-19 samples originated in the United States, Italy and Spain. T cells, B-cell-depleted T cells, or PBMCs supplied cDNA or gDNA.

Germline CDR1 SNHLY, CDR2 FYNNEI. The CDR3 is 16 residues long. V lost 4 bases and J lost 0, with 15 bases in between. In the original workflow: By means of reference gene primer amplification, nucleated cell counts were estimated. The method was immunoSEQ multiplex PCR; TCRdb's version includes in-frame clones alone and lacks a portion of them. The DNA gave D and trimming, while V, J and clone size come from that table. The sample has 200,000 to 300,000 clones, around 87% seen once; the top ten hold about 1.6%. Source material: peripheral blood. The chain recombines TRBV2 with TRBJ1-1; D call uncertain. The receptor was isolated from a middle-aged woman who had recovered from COVID-19. CDR3 bases: TGTGCCAGCAGTGTATACAGCCTGTACGTGAACACTGAAGCTTTCTTT. It is translated as CASSVYSLYVNTEAFF.